Sequencing of this T cell receptor beta chain was carried out in a study of CD8+ T cells in alopecia areata. Study background: Once tofacitinib had been taken for 6 to 18 months, 6 months off drug followed.

CDR3 size: 15 residues. Per germline, CDR1 SGDLS and CDR2 YYNGEE. Deletions cut 2 bases from V and 4 bases from J, with 15 bases between. Reverse transcribed after extraction, RNA yielded cDNA as the sequencing template. The repertoire was sequenced with immunoSEQ multiplex PCR; TCRdb's copy has only in-frame clones and lacks some. The data contain hundreds of thousands of clones, approximately 38% of them seen just once; the ten biggest clones take up around 0.48%. Treatment specified: oral pan-JAK inhibitor, 5-10 mg twice daily. Points on this clone: The antigen is undetermined.

General study results and limits: There were many expanded lesional clones persisting in scalp and blood during tofacitinib. It was lesional scalp, especially alopecia totalis/universalis, that showed higher clonality than normal scalp.

The material was CD4+ T cells sorted from blood, obtained between weeks 30 and 35, from a patient treated with tofacitinib. This chain connects TRBV9 to TRBJ1-2; D uncertain. This clonotype was obtained from a human donor with alopecia areata. CDR3 sequence (DNA): TGTGCCAGCAGCGTCGGTGGGCTGGGTGCCTATGGCTACACCTTC. Translated, it gives CASSVGGLGAYGYTF.